The next 32 T cell receptor beta chains were all read from a single sample in a study of blood T cell repertoires in COVID-19. The protocol was immunoSEQ multiplex PCR, while the TCRdb copy is restricted to in-frame clones and leaves out a portion. The data show about 120,000 clones, approximately 74% seen once. Sequences were obtained from peripheral blood. These receptors were taken from a woman in her 70s with acute or convalescent COVID-19.

This chain uses TRBV6-5 with TRBJ1-1, with D perhaps TRBD1 (5 bases). The CDR3 contains 15 residues. The V gene's germline CDR1 is MNHEY and CDR2 SVGAGI. V gave up 0 bases and J gave up 6 bases, with 14 bases separating them. The CDR3 DNA sequence: TGTGCCAGCAGTTACTCTCGCCAAGGGGCTCCTGAAGCTTTCTTT. Its translation is CASSYSRQGAPEAFF.

Note on this clone: The germline gene is not matched at one end of the junction; a read error may be the cause. The chain couples TRBV7-6 to TRBJ2-5, with 10 bases matching TRBD2. From germline, CDR1 is SGHVS and CDR2 FNYEAQ. The CDR3 extends over 16 amino acids. CDR3: CASTLGTSGITETQYF. The CDR3 DNA follows: TGTGCCAGCACCTTAGGTACTAGCGGGATCACGGAGACCCAGTACTTC.

The DNA for the CDR3 is TGTGCCAGCAGCATAGCTAACTATGGCTACACCTTC. This encodes CASSIANYGYTF. The chain couples TRBV21-1 to TRBJ1-2. TRBV21-1 corresponds to a pseudogene. The CDR3 spans 12 residues.

The chain has TRBV28 and TRBJ2-1; weak D call: TRBD2 (5 bases). V was trimmed by 4 bases and J by 9 bases, leaving 13 bases between them. The CDR3 sequence is 13 residues long. CDR1 and CDR2 from the germline V gene are MDHEN and SYDVKM. Here the CDR3 reads CASSSGGRSEQFF. In nucleotides, the CDR3 is TGTGCCAGCAGTTCCGGCGGGCGAAGTGAGCAGTTCTTC. Full variable domain (rest looked up from reference TRBV28 and TRBJ2-1): DVKVTQSSRYLVKRTGEKVFLECVQDMDHENMFWYRQDPGLGLRLIYFSYDVKMKEKGDIPEGYSVSREKKERFSLILESASTNQTSMYLCASSSGGRSEQFFGPGTRLTVL.

This chain connects TRBV28 to TRBJ1-2; D might be TRBD1 (5 bases). Germline loops: CDR1 MDHEN, CDR2 SYDVKM. V lost 3 bases and J lost 4, with 12 bases in between. This CDR3 spans 14 amino acids. The CDR3 DNA reads as TGTGCCAGCAGTTTGAACTGGGGGGGCTATGGCTACACCTTC. Translating gives CASSLNWGGYGYTF.

The table lists this clone with a few counts. The J gene is TRBJ2-1, the V gene TRBV27, with 9 bases fitting TRBD2. This CDR3 spans 15 amino acids. Trimming removed 6 bases from V and 5 bases from J; junction bases left unmatched: 8. Germline V CDR1 and CDR2: MNHEY, SMNVEV (reference sequence). CDR3 coding DNA: TGTGCCAGCAGCCCCGGACTAGCGTACCACAATGAGCAGTTCTTC. Residues: CASSPGLAYHNEQFF.

The chain links TRBV5-6 to TRBJ1-1, with 8 bases that match TRBD1. Losses at the gene ends were 0 bases for V and 11 bases for J; bases not matched to a gene: 6. The CDR3 covers 13 residues. Germline CDR1 is SGHDT and CDR2 is YYEEEE. The CDR3 bases are TGTGCCAGCAGCTTGGTCGTGACAGGGGATGCTTTCTTT. Amino acid sequence: CASSLVVTGDAFF.

The chain is built from TRBV3-1 (or the pseudogene TRBV3-2) and TRBJ2-3; 15 positions match TRBD2. V dropped 5 bases and J dropped 3; count of bases not matched to a gene: 3. There are 16 residues in the CDR3. The V gene's germline CDR1 is LGHDT and CDR2 YNNKEL (reference sequence). The CDR3 sequence: CASSYGTSGRTDTQYF. CDR3 DNA sequence: TGTGCCAGCAGCTATGGGACTAGCGGGAGGACAGATACGCAGTATTTT.

This clone has just a few counts. The chain is built from TRBV2 and TRBJ2-3; a possible D gene is TRBD2 (6 bases). Germline loops: CDR1 SNHLY, CDR2 FYNNEI. V lost 9 bases to trimming and J lost 9 bases, with 16 bases between them. This CDR3 is built from 12 residues. CDR3 region: CASSGSYGTQYF. The CDR3 DNA reads TGTGCCAGTAGCGGAAGCTACGGAACGCAGTATTTT.

The chain employs TRBV4-2 and TRBJ2-7, with D perhaps matching TRBD2 (5 bases). V lost 5 bases to trimming and J lost 3 bases, with 20 bases between them. CDR3 length: 16 amino acids. Germline loops: CDR1 LGHNA, CDR2 YNFKEQ. The CDR3 sequence is CASSENRGSWGYEQYF. Written as DNA, the CDR3 is TGTGCCAGCAGCGAAAACCGGGGTTCGTGGGGCTACGAGCAGTACTTC.

The V and J genes are TRBV10-2 and TRBJ1-3; a weak D match, TRBD1 (5 bases). There are 16 residues in the CDR3. Between the trimmed V and J ends, which lost 7 bases and 0 bases, there was a span of 16 bases. The germline CDR1 and CDR2 sequences are WSHSY and SAAADI. The CDR3 nucleotides are TGCGCCAGCACCGGGGGGTCAGCGAGCTCTGGAAACACCATATATTTT. It specifies CASTGGSASSGNTIYF.

The J gene is TRBJ2-1, the V gene TRBV5-4; TRBD2 matches 9 bases. V was pared by 1 base and J by 1 base, with 3 bases of the junction left unmatched. Germline values: CDR1 SGHNT, CDR2 YYREEE (reference sequence). The CDR3 has 16 amino acids. The CDR3 spells CASSLRRGGSYNEQFF. The CDR3, as DNA: TGTGCCAGCAGCTTGAGGCGGGGGGGATCCTACAATGAGCAGTTCTTC.

The chain links TRBV7-2 to TRBJ2-3, with a tentative D call TRBD1 (6 bases). CDR3 length: 16 amino acids. The V gene lost 2 bases and the J gene lost 6 bases, with 18 bases spanning the gap. Germline CDR1 is SGHTA and CDR2 is FQGNSA. As DNA, the CDR3 is TGTGCCAGCAGCTTATCACAGGGAAGGGGCGAGGATACGCAGTATTTT. As protein: CASSLSQGRGEDTQYF.

This rearrangement joins TRBV6-5 to TRBJ1-5; the match to TRBD1 covers 8 bases. V gave up 5 bases and J gave up 9 bases; unmatched junction bases: 6. The CDR3 runs 13 residues. Germline V gives CDR1 MNHEY, CDR2 SVGAGI. CDR3 loop: CASSQTGERPQHF. As DNA, the CDR3 is TGTGCCAGCAGTCAGACAGGGGAGCGGCCCCAGCATTTT.

This clone has only one observation. The chain carries TRBV9 and TRBJ2-3; no firm D call. Germline V CDR1 and CDR2: SGDLS, YYNGEE. The CDR3 loop spans 15 amino acids. The ends were cut back, 4 bases at V and 0 bases at J, with 12 bases in the middle. The CDR3 region has the DNA TGTGCCAGCAGCCCTACCCCACCTAGCACAGATACGCAGTATTTT. Translating gives CASSPTPPSTDTQYF.

The V call is TRBV19, the J call TRBJ1-2, with a weak D call TRBD1 (6 bases). The CDR3 length is 16 residues. V was shortened by 7 bases and J by 0 bases, with 18 bases between the two germline ends. The germline CDR1 and CDR2 sequences are LNHDA and SQIVND (reference sequence). The CDR3 sequence is CASKFLDRTTNYGYTF. As DNA, the CDR3 is TGTGCCAGTAAGTTCCTCGACAGGACCACTAACTATGGCTACACCTTC.

This clone was found a few times. This rearrangement joins TRBV19 to TRBJ1-2; D is undetermined. The germline V and J ends were trimmed by 7 bases and 0 bases, with 15 bases remaining between them. Looked up from germline, CDR1 is LNHDA and CDR2 is SQIVND (reference sequence). CDR3 size: 15 residues. CDR3 bases: TGTGCCAGTACCACAGTTACGGCAGCTAACTATGGCTACACCTTC. Translating gives CASTTVTAANYGYTF.

V is TRBV9 and J is TRBJ1-2, with D perhaps TRBD1 (6 bases). The CDR3 extends over 16 amino acids. Trimming stripped 0 bases from V and 0 bases from J, with 12 bases between. Germline values: CDR1 SGDLS, CDR2 YYNGEE. The CDR3 nucleotides read TGTGCCAGCAGCGTAGACATCGGACAGACTAACTATGGCTACACCTTC. Translation gives CASSVDIGQTNYGYTF.

This clone was found a few times. This chain uses TRBV28 with TRBJ1-2, with D possibly TRBD1 on 5 matching bases. There are 15 residues in the CDR3. CDR1 and CDR2 (germline): MDHEN, SYDVKM. With 5 bases removed from V and 4 bases from J, the gap between germline ends came to 17 bases. CDR3 sequence (DNA): TGTGCCAGCAGTCCGGCCAGTGGGGGGGGCTATGGCTACACCTTC. It yields the protein CASSPASGGGYGYTF.

The gene calls are TRBV6-6 and TRBJ1-1, with TRBD1 matching over 11 bases. CDR1 MNHNY and CDR2 SVGAGI come from the germline V gene (reference sequence). CDR3 size: 15 residues. Germline trimming cut 2 bases from V and 10 bases from J; bases unmatched to any gene: 9. CDR3 protein: CASSYPGTGGGLAFF. The DNA of the CDR3 is TGTGCCAGCAGTTACCCAGGGACAGGGGGAGGGTTAGCTTTCTTT.

The chain carries TRBV19 and TRBJ2-7, with 14 bases identical to TRBD2. The CDR3 is made up of 17 amino acids. After removal of 0 bases from V and 6 bases from J, the junction contained 7 bases not matched to a gene. Germline lookup yields CDR1 LNHDA and CDR2 SQIVND (reference sequence). The CDR3 coding sequence is TGTGCCAGTAGTATAGAAGGGACTAGCGGGAGTCTGTCCGAGCAGTACTTC. Translated: CASSIEGTSGSLSEQYF.

V gene TRBV19 combines with J gene TRBJ2-2; 8 bases are shared with TRBD2. Germline V gene data show CDR1 as LNHDA and CDR2 as SQIVND (reference sequence). Losses at the gene ends were 5 bases for V and 0 bases for J; bases not matched to a gene: 11. CDR3 length: 18 amino acids. CDR3 amino acids: CASSGVGGGLANTGELFF. CDR3 coding DNA: TGTGCCAGTAGTGGGGTCGGCGGGGGGCTCGCGAACACCGGGGAGCTGTTTTTT. The full variable domain, completed using reference TRBV19 and TRBJ2-2, is DGGITQSPKYLFRKEGQNVTLSCEQNLNHDAMYWYRQDPGQGLRLIYYSQIVNDFQKGDIAEGYSVSREKKESFPLTVTSAQKNPTAFYLCASSGVGGGLANTGELFFGEGSRLTVL.

In this sample, this clone turned up a few times. CDR3 bases: TGCGCCAGCAGTGCGTGGACGGGAGGTGGCATCACCGAGCAGTTCTTC. Translated: CASSAWTGGGITEQFF. The chain carries TRBV10-2 and TRBJ2-1; 7 positions match TRBD2. The V segment lost 4 bases and the J segment 10 bases; nucleotides outside the gene matches: 16. The germline V gene has CDR1 WSHSY and CDR2 SAAADI. The CDR3 loop spans 16 amino acids.

The chain carries TRBV19 and TRBJ2-7; a weak D match, TRBD2 (6 bases). V was trimmed by 3 bases and J by 2 bases, leaving 11 bases between them. Per the germline V gene, CDR1 is LNHDA and CDR2 is SQIVND (reference sequence). CDR3 length equals 14 residues. The CDR3 spells CASSIGGFAYEQYF. CDR3 DNA: TGTGCCAGTAGTATTGGGGGGTTCGCCTACGAGCAGTACTTC.

The genes are TRBV10-2 and TRBJ2-1; 7 nucleotides line up with TRBD2. CDR1 WSHSY and CDR2 SAAADI come from the germline V gene. This CDR3 has 16 amino acids. V shed 0 bases and J 5 bases; nucleotides not matched to a gene: 7. The CDR3 nucleotides read TGCGCCAGCAGTGAGTCAGGGACTATCCCGAACAATGAGCAGTTCTTC. It codes for CASSESGTIPNNEQFF.

Remarks on this clone: Sequence at one end of the junction differs from germline and may be a read error. The chain carries TRBV7-9 and TRBJ2-7; D gene ambiguous. Germline-derived CDR1 and CDR2 are SEHNR and FQNEAQ (reference sequence). There are 12 residues in the CDR3. The CDR3 DNA follows: TGTGCCAGCAACCTGTTGTTAGAGGTTCCTCGATTC. Translated: CASNLLLEVPRF.

V is TRBV28 and J is TRBJ2-5; 10 positions match TRBD2. This CDR3 region has 15 residues. Losses at the gene ends were 5 bases for V and 5 bases for J; bases not matched to a gene: 8. CDR1 and CDR2 from the germline V gene are MDHEN and SYDVKM. The CDR3 coding sequence is TGTGCCAGCAGTACAAGCGGGAGGGCCTGGGAGACCCAGTACTTC. Residues: CASSTSGRAWETQYF.

This clone was counted between two and nine times. The chain links TRBV2 to TRBJ2-7; tentative D call: TRBD1 (6 bases). Germline CDR1 is SNHLY and CDR2 is FYNNEI. V was shortened by 9 bases and J by 3 bases, with 12 bases between the two germline ends. This CDR3 is built from 12 residues. This CDR3 reads CASRTDLYEQYF. CDR3 sequence (DNA): TGTGCCAGTAGGACAGATCTCTACGAGCAGTACTTC.

This clone has more than one count but fewer than ten. This rearrangement joins TRBV5-1 to TRBJ1-3, with D tentatively TRBD1 (6 bases). The V end lost 0 bases, the J end lost 4 bases, and 8 bases lay between the germline ends. The V gene's germline CDR1 is SGHRS and CDR2 YFSETQ. This CDR3 is 14 amino acids long. The DNA for the CDR3 is TGCGCCAGCAGCTTGGCAGGGGTCGGAAACACCATATATTTT. It encodes CASSLAGVGNTIYF.

This clone was seen more than once but under ten times. The chain recombines TRBV7-2 with TRBJ1-6; tentatively, D is TRBD1 (5 bases). CDR1 SGHTA and CDR2 FQGNSA come from the germline V gene. V lost 1 base and J 1 base, leaving 11 bases between the germline ends. There are 17 residues in the CDR3. CDR3 loop: CASSLGAGKSYNSPLHF. The CDR3 nucleotides read TGTGCCAGCAGCTTAGGCGCAGGGAAATCCTATAATTCACCCCTCCACTTT.

The chain recombines TRBV7-2 with TRBJ2-7, with a tentative D call TRBD1 (6 bases). The length of the CDR3 is 15 residues. Trimming removed 2 bases at V and 0 bases at J, with 11 bases between. CDR1 is SGHTA and CDR2 is FQGNSA in the germline V gene. DNA of the CDR3: TGTGCCAGCAGCTTAACCGGGACACCCTCCTACGAGCAGTACTTC. This translates into CASSLTGTPSYEQYF.

This sequence joins TRBV19 and TRBJ2-1, with D possibly being TRBD2 (5 bases). Per the germline V gene, CDR1 is LNHDA and CDR2 is SQIVND (reference sequence). Trimming removed 3 bases at V and 8 bases at J, with 11 bases between. This CDR3 has 13 residues. Here the CDR3 DNA reads TGTGCCAGTAGTATTCCCCAGAGGGATGAGCAGTTCTTC. Encoded protein: CASSIPQRDEQFF.